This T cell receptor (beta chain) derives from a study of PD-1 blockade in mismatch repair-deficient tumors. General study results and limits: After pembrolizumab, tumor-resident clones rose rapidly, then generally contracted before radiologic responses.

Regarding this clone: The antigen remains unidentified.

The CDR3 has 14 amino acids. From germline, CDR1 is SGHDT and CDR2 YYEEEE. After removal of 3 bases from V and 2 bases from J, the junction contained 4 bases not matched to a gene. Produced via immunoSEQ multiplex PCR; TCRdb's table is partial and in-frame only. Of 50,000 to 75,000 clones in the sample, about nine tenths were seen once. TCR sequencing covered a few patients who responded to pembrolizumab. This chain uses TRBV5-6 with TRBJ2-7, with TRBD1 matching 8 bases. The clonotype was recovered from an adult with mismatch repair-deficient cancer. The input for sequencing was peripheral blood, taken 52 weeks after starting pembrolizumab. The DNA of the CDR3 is TGTGCCAGCAGCTGGGAGACAGGGGCCTACGAGCAGTACTTC. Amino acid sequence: CASSWETGAYEQYF.